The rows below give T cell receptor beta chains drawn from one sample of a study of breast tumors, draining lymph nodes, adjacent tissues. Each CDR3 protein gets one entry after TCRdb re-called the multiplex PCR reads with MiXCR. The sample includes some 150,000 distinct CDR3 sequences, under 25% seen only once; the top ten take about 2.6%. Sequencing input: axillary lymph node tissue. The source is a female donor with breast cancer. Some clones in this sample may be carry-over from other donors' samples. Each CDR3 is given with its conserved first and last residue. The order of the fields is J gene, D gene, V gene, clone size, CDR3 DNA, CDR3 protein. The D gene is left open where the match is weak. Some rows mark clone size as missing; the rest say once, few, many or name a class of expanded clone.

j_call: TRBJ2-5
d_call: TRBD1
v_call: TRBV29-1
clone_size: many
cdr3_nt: TGCAGCGTCAGACAGGGGGCAGAGACCCAGTACTTC
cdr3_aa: CSVRQGAETQYF

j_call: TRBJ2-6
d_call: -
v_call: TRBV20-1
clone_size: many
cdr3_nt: TGCAGTGCTAGTTACTCTGGGGCCAACGTCCTGACTTTC
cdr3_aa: CSASYSGANVLTF

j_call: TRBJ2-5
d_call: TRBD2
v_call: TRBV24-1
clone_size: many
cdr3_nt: TGTGCCACCAGTGATCCCGCCCTGACTAGCGGGAAAGAGACCCAGTACTTC
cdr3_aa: CATSDPALTSGKETQYF

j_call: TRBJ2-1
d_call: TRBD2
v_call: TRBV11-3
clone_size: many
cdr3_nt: TGTGCCAGCAGCTTCGGGACTAGCGGGAGAAATGAGCAGTTCTTC
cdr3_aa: CASSFGTSGRNEQFF

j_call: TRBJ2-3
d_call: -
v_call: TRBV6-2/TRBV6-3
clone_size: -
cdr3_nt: TGTGCCAGCAGTTACGACGCGATCGCAGATACGCAGTATTTT
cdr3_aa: CASSYDAIADTQYF

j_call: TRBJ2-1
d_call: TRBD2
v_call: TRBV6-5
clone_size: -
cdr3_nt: TGTGCCAGCAGTTATAGGACTAGCAGATACAATGAGCAGTTCTTC
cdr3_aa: CASSYRTSRYNEQFF

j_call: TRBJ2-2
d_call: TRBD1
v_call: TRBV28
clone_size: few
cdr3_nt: TGTGCCAGCAGTTCGACGGGACAGGGGCTTGCCGGGGAGCTGTTTTTT
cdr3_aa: CASSSTGQGLAGELFF

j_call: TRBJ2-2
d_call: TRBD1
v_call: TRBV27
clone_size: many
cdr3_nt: TGTGCCAGCAGTACCCGGGACAGGGGTAACACCGGGGAGCTGTTTTTT
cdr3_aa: CASSTRDRGNTGELFF

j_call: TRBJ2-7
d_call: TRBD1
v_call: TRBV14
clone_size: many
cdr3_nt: TGTGCCAGCCCTTTACAGGGGACACTTCTATCCTACGAGCAGTACTTC
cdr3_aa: CASPLQGTLLSYEQYF

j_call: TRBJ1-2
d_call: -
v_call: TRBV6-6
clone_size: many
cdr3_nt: TGTGCCAGCAGTCCCGGGGCCTATGGCTACACCTTC
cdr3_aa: CASSPGAYGYTF

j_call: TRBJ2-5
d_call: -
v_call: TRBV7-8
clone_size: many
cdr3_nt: TGTGCCAGCAGCTTAGCGGGAGCGGGAGAGACCCAGTACTTC
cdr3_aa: CASSLAGAGETQYF

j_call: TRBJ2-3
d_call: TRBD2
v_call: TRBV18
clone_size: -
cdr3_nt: TGTGCCAGCTCACCACCGGGCGGGAGGACAGATACGCAGTATTTT
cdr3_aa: CASSPPGGRTDTQYF

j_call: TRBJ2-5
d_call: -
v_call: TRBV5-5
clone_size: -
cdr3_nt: TGTGCCAGCAGCAAGGGGCCCCAAGAGACCCAGTACTTC
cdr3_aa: CASSKGPQETQYF

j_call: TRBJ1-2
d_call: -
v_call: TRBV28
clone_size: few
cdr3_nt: TGTGCCAGCAGTGTATACAGCTATGGCTACACCTTC
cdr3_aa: CASSVYSYGYTF

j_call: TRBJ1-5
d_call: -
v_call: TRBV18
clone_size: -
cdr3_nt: TGTGCCAGCTCACTCGGTGGCAGGGATCAGCCCCAGCATTTT
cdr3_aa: CASSLGGRDQPQHF

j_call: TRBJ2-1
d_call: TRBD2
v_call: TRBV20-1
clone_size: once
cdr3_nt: TGCAGTGCTAGGCCGCTAGCGGGAGGATCTAGTGAGCAGTTCTTC
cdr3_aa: CSARPLAGGSSEQFF

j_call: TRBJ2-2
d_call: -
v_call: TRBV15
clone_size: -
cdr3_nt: TGTGTCGCGGGGGCAGGGGGAACCGGGGAGCTGTTTTTT
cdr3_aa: CVAGAGGTGELFF

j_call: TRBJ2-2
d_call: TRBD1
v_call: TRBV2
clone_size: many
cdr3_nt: TGTGCCAGCAAGGCCGGGACAGGGTCCGGCGGGGAGCTGTTTTTT
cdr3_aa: CASKAGTGSGGELFF

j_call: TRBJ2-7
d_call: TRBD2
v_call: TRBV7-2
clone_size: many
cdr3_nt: TGTGCCAGCAGCCGGTCAGGAAGCGGGAGCTCCTACGAGCAGTACTTC
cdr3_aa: CASSRSGSGSSYEQYF

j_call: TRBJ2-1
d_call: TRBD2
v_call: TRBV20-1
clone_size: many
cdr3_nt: TGCAGTGCTAGATTAGCGGGAAATAACTACAATGAGCAGTTCTTC
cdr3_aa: CSARLAGNNYNEQFF

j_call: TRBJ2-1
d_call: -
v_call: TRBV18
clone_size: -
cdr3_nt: TGTGCCAGCTCACCACCGCTAGCCAACAATGAGCAGTTCTTC
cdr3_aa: CASSPPLANNEQFF

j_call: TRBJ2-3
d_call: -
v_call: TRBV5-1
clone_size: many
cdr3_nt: TGCGCCAGCAGCTCCCAGGGTGGTTGGACAGATACGCAGTATTTT
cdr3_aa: CASSSQGGWTDTQYF

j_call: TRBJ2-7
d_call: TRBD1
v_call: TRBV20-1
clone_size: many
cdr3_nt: TGCAGTGCTAGAAGGACAGGGATCTCCTACGAGCAGTACTTC
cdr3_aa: CSARRTGISYEQYF

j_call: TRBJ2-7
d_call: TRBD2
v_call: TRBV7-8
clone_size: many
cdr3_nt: TGTGCCAGCAGCCTACCCGGGGGGAGGTCCTCCTACGAGCAGTACTTC
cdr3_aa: CASSLPGGRSSYEQYF

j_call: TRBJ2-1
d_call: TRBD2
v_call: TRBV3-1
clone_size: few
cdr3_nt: TGTGCCAGCAGACTAGGGACTAGCGGGAGTAAAGATCCCTACAATGAGCAGTTCTTC
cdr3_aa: CASRLGTSGSKDPYNEQFF

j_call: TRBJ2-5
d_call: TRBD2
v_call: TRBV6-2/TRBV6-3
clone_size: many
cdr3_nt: TGTGCCAGCAGTTACGCCCGCTCACTAGCGGGAGGGAAGACCCAGTACTTC
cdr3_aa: CASSYARSLAGGKTQYF

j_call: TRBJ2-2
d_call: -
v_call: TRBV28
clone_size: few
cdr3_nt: TGTGCCAGCAGTCATGGAGGGACGGACACCGGGGAGCTGTTTTTT
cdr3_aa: CASSHGGTDTGELFF

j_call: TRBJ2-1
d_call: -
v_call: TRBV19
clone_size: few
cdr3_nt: TGTGCCAGTAGTAAGGCGGGCTTAGCGGCAAGCTCCTACAATGAGCAGTTCTTC
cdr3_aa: CASSKAGLAASSYNEQFF

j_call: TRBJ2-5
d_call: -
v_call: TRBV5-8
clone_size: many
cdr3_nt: TGTGCCAGCAGTCGAGGGGGGGGGCTTAAAGAGACCCAGTACTTC
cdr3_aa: CASSRGGGLKETQYF

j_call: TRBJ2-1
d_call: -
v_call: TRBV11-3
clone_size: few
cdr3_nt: TGTGCCAGCAGCGCAAACGCTGAGCCCTACAATGAGCAGTTCTTC
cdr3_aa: CASSANAEPYNEQFF

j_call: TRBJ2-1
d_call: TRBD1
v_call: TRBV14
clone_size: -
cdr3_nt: TGTGCCAGCAGCCAATTCTCCCGGGACAGGGTTTCCTACAATGAGCAGTTCTTC
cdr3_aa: CASSQFSRDRVSYNEQFF

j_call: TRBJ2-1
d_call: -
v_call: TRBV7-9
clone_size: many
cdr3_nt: TGTGCCAGCAGCTTTGAGACACGCAACAATGAGCAGTTCTTC
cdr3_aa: CASSFETRNNEQFF

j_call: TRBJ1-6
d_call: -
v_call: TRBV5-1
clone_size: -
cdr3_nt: TGCGCCAGCAGCTTAATAACTCCGGGACGGGATAATTCACCCCTCCACTTT
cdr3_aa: CASSLITPGRDNSPLHF

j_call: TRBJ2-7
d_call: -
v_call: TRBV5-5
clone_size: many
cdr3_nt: TGTGCCAGCAGCTTCTCGGTTGGGGGGAATCAGTACTTC
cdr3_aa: CASSFSVGGNQYF

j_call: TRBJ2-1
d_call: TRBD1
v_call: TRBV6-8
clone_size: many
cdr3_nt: TGTGCCAGCAGTTACGGGACAGGGCTTAACAATGAGCAGTTCTTC
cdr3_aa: CASSYGTGLNNEQFF

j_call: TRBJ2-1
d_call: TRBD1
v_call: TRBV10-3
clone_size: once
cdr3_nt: TGTGCCATCAGAAGGGACAGCCCCTACAATGAGCAGTTCTTC
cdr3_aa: CAIRRDSPYNEQFF

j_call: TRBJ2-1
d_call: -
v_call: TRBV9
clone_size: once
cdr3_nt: TGTGCCAGCAGCCTAGCGCCGAACTCCTACAATGAGCAGTTCTTC
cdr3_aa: CASSLAPNSYNEQFF

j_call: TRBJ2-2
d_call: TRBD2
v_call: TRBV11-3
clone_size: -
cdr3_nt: TGTGCCAGCAGCTCGCGGACTAGCGGGGGAGGCGGGGAGCTGTTTTTT
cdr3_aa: CASSSRTSGGGGELFF

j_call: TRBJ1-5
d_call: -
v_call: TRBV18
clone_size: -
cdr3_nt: TGTGCCAGCTCACCCGAGCGAAGGGGGCAGCCCCAGCATTTT
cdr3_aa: CASSPERRGQPQHF

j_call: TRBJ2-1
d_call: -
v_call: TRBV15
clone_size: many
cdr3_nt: TGTGCCACCAGCAGGCCTCGGTTTATAGAATATTTTAATGAGCAGTTCTTC
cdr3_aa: CATSRPRFIEYFNEQFF